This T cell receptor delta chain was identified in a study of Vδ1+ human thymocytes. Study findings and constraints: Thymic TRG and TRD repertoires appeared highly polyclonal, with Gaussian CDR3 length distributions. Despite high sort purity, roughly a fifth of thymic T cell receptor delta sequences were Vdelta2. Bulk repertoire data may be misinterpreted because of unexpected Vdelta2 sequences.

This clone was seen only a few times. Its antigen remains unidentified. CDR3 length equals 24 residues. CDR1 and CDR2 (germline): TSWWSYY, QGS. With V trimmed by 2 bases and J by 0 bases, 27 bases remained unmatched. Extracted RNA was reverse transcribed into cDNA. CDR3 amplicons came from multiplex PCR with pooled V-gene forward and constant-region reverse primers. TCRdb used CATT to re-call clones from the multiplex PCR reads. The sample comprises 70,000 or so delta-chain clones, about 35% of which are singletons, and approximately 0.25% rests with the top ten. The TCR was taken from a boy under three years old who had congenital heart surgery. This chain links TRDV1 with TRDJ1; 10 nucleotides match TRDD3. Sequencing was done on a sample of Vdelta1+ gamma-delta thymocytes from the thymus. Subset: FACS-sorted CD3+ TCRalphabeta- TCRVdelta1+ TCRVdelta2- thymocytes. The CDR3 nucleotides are TGTGCTCTTGGGGAAAAGGGACCTACCTGGCCGAGGTGGGGGGATACGCTGTACACCGATAAACTCATCTTT. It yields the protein CALGEKGPTWPRWGDTLYTDKLIF.